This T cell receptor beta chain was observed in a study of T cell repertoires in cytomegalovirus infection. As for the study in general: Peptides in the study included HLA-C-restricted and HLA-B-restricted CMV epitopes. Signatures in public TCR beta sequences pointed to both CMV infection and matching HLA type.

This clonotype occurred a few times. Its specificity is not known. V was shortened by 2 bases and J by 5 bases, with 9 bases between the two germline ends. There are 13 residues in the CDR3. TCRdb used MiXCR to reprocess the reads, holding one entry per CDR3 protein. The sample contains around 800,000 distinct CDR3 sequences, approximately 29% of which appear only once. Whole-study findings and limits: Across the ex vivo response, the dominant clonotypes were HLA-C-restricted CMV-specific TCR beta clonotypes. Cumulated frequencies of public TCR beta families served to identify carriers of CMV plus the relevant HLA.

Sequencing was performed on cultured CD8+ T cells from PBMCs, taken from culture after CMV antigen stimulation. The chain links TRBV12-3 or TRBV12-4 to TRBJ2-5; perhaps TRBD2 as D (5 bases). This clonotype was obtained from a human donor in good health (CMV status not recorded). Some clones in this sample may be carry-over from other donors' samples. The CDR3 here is CASSLPSSETQYF. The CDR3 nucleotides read TGTGCCAGCAGTTTACCTAGCAGTGAGACCCAGTACTTC.